These 30 T cell receptor beta chains originate from one sample sequenced in a study of PD-L1 blockade in urothelial cancer. Time point described: pretreatment peripheral blood. This table comes from immunoSEQ multiplex PCR, and its TCRdb copy is limited to in-frame clones, with some not included. This table has around 50,000 clones, over 65% appearing once. The sequences come from PBMCs, collected around atezolizumab (anti-PD-L1) treatment. Receptors were obtained from a middle-aged man with urothelial cancer.

This chain connects TRBV5-5 to TRBJ1-3; 7 bases fit TRBD1. There are 16 residues in the CDR3. Per the germline V gene, CDR1 is SGHKS and CDR2 is YYEKEE (reference sequence). Losses at the gene ends were 3 bases for V and 0 bases for J; bases not matched to a gene: 6. The CDR3 region has the DNA TGTGCCAGCAGCTGGGACAGATCAATCTCTGGAAACACCATATATTTT. Residues: CASSWDRSISGNTIYF. The whole variable domain, remainder taken from reference TRBV5-5 and TRBJ1-3, is DAGVTQSPTHLIKTRGQQVTLRCSPISGHKSVSWYQQVLGQGPQFIFQYYEKEERGRGNFPDRFSARQFPNYSSELNVNALLLGDSALYLCASSWDRSISGNTIYFGEGSWLTVV.

This clone was recorded only once. The rearrangement uses TRBV6-1 and TRBJ1-5; D not resolved. Germline lookup yields CDR1 MNHNS and CDR2 SASEGT. The CDR3 spans 15 residues. The germline V and J ends were trimmed by 1 base and 0 bases, with 7 bases remaining between them. CDR3 sequence: CASSEGRFSNQPQHF. Here the CDR3 DNA reads TGTGCCAGCAGTGAAGGTCGGTTTAGCAATCAGCCCCAGCATTTT.

The chain employs TRBV6-1 and TRBJ2-7, with 10 bases that match TRBD1. The CDR3 has 14 amino acids. Trimming cost V 6 bases and J 5 bases; bases outside gene matches: 7. Per germline, CDR1 MNHNS and CDR2 SASEGT. In DNA form, the CDR3 reads TGTGCCAGCAGCCGACAGGGGGCGCTGAACGAGCAGTACTTC. This encodes CASSRQGALNEQYF.

This clone was seen a single time. The rearrangement links TRBV6-6 to TRBJ1-2, with a possible D match to TRBD1 (6 bases). From germline, CDR1 is MNHNY and CDR2 SVGAGI (reference sequence). The CDR3 runs 15 residues. V lost 8 bases, J lost 4 bases, and 20 bases lay in between. CDR3 in amino acids: CASGDTTQTLYGYTF. CDR3 coding DNA: TGTGCCAGCGGGGACACCACTCAGACCCTCTATGGCTACACCTTC.

The rearrangement links TRBV5-4 to TRBJ2-1; weak D call: TRBD1 (6 bases). The germline V and J ends were trimmed by 4 bases and 1 base, with 15 bases remaining between them. Per germline, CDR1 SGHNT and CDR2 YYREEE (reference sequence). CDR3 length: 16 residues. The DNA for the CDR3 is TGTGCCAGCAGCAGGAGGACAGCCCTTTCCTACAATGAGCAGTTCTTC. As protein: CASSRRTALSYNEQFF. Together with reference TRBV5-4 and TRBJ2-1, the CDR3 gives the full variable domain: ETGVTQSPTHLIKTRGQQVTLRCSSQSGHNTVSWYQQALGQGPQFIFQYYREEENGRGNFPPRFSGLQFPNYSSELNVNALELDDSALYLCASSRRTALSYNEQFFGPGTRLTVL.

J is TRBJ1-5 and V is TRBV5-5; 10 bases line up with TRBD1. Germline lookup yields CDR1 SGHKS and CDR2 YYEKEE (reference sequence). The CDR3 length is 17 residues. The trim removed 4 bases at V and 2 bases at J, leaving 9 bases unmatched. The CDR3 DNA follows: TGTGCCAGCAGCACGGGACAGGGGACCTTTGGCAATCAGCCCCAGCATTTT. This encodes CASSTGQGTFGNQPQHF.

Only a few counts were recorded for this clone. V usage is TRBV7-8 and J usage is TRBJ2-5, with D unclear. CDR1 and CDR2 from the germline V gene are SGHVS and FQNEAQ. V was shortened by 3 bases and J by 5 bases, with 10 bases between the two germline ends. The CDR3 is made up of 13 amino acids. CDR3 sequence (DNA): TGTGCCAGCAGCTTTTCATCCGAGGAGACCCAGTACTTC. Amino acids: CASSFSSEETQYF.

CDR3 protein: CASSLVDRGIQETQYF. The CDR3, as DNA: TGTGCCAGCAGCTTGGTGGATCGAGGTATCCAAGAGACCCAGTACTTC. The chain employs TRBV5-6 and TRBJ2-5; D not certain. Germline assignment: CDR1 SGHDT and CDR2 YYEEEE. CDR3 size: 16 residues. V was cut by 0 bases and J by 1 base, with 13 bases left in between.

The chain joins TRBV5-5 to TRBJ2-2; no clear D. Trimming removed 2 bases at V and 6 bases at J, with 17 bases between. CDR3 size: 16 residues. Germline lookup yields CDR1 SGHKS and CDR2 YYEKEE (reference sequence). CDR3 in amino acids: CASSFPSDLRPGELFF. DNA for the CDR3: TGTGCCAGCAGCTTCCCCAGCGACCTGAGACCCGGGGAGCTGTTTTTT. Full variable domain (remainder filled in from reference TRBV5-5 and TRBJ2-2): DAGVTQSPTHLIKTRGQQVTLRCSPISGHKSVSWYQQVLGQGPQFIFQYYEKEERGRGNFPDRFSARQFPNYSSELNVNALLLGDSALYLCASSFPSDLRPGELFFGEGSRLTVL.

This clone was observed a handful of times. The CDR3 nucleotides read TGTGCCAGCAGCCAAGACAGGGTCACTGAAGCTTTCTTT. Its translation: CASSQDRVTEAFF. This chain uses TRBV14 with TRBJ1-1, with a weak D call TRBD1 (5 bases). With 0 bases removed from V and 4 bases from J, the gap between germline ends came to 6 bases. This CDR3 is 13 amino acids long. Germline-derived CDR1 and CDR2 are SGHDN and FVKESK.

The chain carries TRBV4-1 and TRBJ2-4, with TRBD1 identical over 9 bases. V shed 1 base, J shed 5 bases, and the junction held 0 bases outside the gene matches. The V gene's germline CDR1 is MGHRA and CDR2 YSYEKL. The CDR3 spans 14 residues. In nucleotides, the CDR3 is TGCGCCAGCAGCCAAGGGACAGGGGAAAACATTCAGTACTTC. This gives the protein CASSQGTGENIQYF.

This chain connects TRBV28 to TRBJ2-7, with 9 bases identical to TRBD2. Germline V CDR1 and CDR2: MDHEN, SYDVKM. V lost 5 bases to trimming and J lost 2 bases; unmatched junction nucleotides: 7. The CDR3 is made up of 15 amino acids. CDR3 DNA: TGTGCCAGCAGTCCCTCTAGCGGGATCGCCTACGAGCAGTACTTC. Its protein is CASSPSSGIAYEQYF.

The CDR3 DNA sequence: TGTGCCAGCTCACCAGAAGCGGGAGGCACAGATACGCAGTATTTT. Amino acid sequence: CASSPEAGGTDTQYF. The chain uses TRBV7-2 and TRBJ2-3; 8 bases agree with TRBD2. The J segment lost 1 base and the V segment lost 8 bases, leaving 8 bases of the junction unmatched. Germline V gene sequence: CDR1 SGHTA, CDR2 FQGNSA. The CDR3 runs 15 residues.

The chain has TRBV5-8 and TRBJ1-6, with D possibly being TRBD1 (6 bases). CDR1 is SGHTS and CDR2 is YDEGEE in the germline V gene. CDR3 length equals 15 residues. The V gene lost 7 bases and the J gene lost 0 bases, with 11 bases spanning the gap. CDR3 nucleotide sequence: TGTGCCAGCGGGGGCGTAGGCTCCTATAATTCACCCCTCCACTTT. This codes for CASGGVGSYNSPLHF.

This sequence joins TRBV9 and TRBJ2-3, with a weak D call TRBD1 (6 bases). The CDR3 extends over 14 amino acids. V lost 4 bases and J 2 bases, leaving 11 bases between the germline ends. Germline lookup yields CDR1 SGDLS and CDR2 YYNGEE. Written as DNA, the CDR3 is TGTGCCAGCAGCCGGGACAACCCCACAGATACGCAGTATTTT. Its protein product is CASSRDNPTDTQYF.

The genes are TRBV4-2 and TRBJ2-1; 8 bases are a match to TRBD1. The CDR3 has 17 residues. Trimming took 0 bases from V and 7 from J; bases not matched to a gene: 11. Germline CDR1 reads LGHNA; CDR2 reads YNFKEQ. The CDR3 region has the DNA TGTGCCAGCAGCCAAGATCCAGGGGGCTTGAACACGAATGAGCAGTTCTTC. Protein product: CASSQDPGGLNTNEQFF.

The chain is built from TRBV28 and TRBJ1-2; a weak D match, TRBD1 (6 bases). The V and J ends lost 4 bases and 1 base respectively, with 10 bases between them. CDR1 and CDR2 (germline): MDHEN, SYDVKM. The CDR3 runs to 14 residues. CDR3 region: CASSSQGYNYGYTF. As DNA, the CDR3 is TGTGCCAGCAGTTCACAGGGTTATAACTATGGCTACACCTTC.

V is TRBV2 and J is TRBJ2-2; D is ambiguous. This CDR3 is built from 18 residues. Trimming shortened V by 3 bases and J by 0 bases, and 17 bases separated the two germline ends. Germline lookup yields CDR1 SNHLY and CDR2 FYNNEI. The CDR3: CASSDDGTHQTNTGELFF. CDR3 nucleotide sequence: TGTGCCAGCAGTGATGATGGCACCCACCAGACGAACACCGGGGAGCTGTTTTTT.

The chain is built from TRBV5-6 and TRBJ1-3, with 7 positions matching TRBD1. Per germline, CDR1 SGHDT and CDR2 YYEEEE. The CDR3 totals 15 residues. Unmatched junction bases numbered 5, after V lost 2 bases and J lost 3 bases. The CDR3, as DNA: TGTGCCAGCAGCTTCGGACAGGTTCTTGGAAACACCATATATTTT. Encoded protein: CASSFGQVLGNTIYF. Full variable domain (outside the CDR3, taken from reference TRBV5-6 and TRBJ1-3): DAGVTQSPTHLIKTRGQQVTLRCSPKSGHDTVSWYQQALGQGPQFIFQYYEEEERQRGNFPDRFSGHQFPNYSSELNVNALLLGDSALYLCASSFGQVLGNTIYFGEGSWLTVV.

The gene calls are TRBV4-1 and TRBJ2-7, with D perhaps matching TRBD1 (7 bases). Per the germline V gene, CDR1 is MGHRA and CDR2 is YSYEKL. The V and J ends lost 5 bases and 0 bases respectively, with 14 bases between them. This CDR3 spans 15 amino acids. CDR3 sequence reads: CASSARDSNSYEQYF. The CDR3 DNA reads as TGCGCCAGCAGCGCGCGGGACAGTAACTCCTACGAGCAGTACTTC.

The V gene is TRBV27, the J gene TRBJ1-5; D gene uncertain. Trimming took 7 bases from V and 8 from J, leaving 9 bases between them. The CDR3 has 11 residues. Per the germline V gene, CDR1 is MNHEY and CDR2 is SMNVEV (reference sequence). The CDR3 sequence is CASTYPEPQHF. CDR3 DNA sequence: TGTGCCAGCACCTACCCGGAGCCCCAGCATTTT.

V gene TRBV4-3 combines with J gene TRBJ2-6, with D hard to call. V was clipped by 1 base and J by 0 bases, with 13 bases between them. The length of the CDR3 is 18 residues. CDR1 is LGHNA, CDR2 YSLEER, per germline. CDR3: CASSQATIGSSGANVLTF. CDR3 DNA: TGCGCCAGCAGCCAAGCCACTATAGGCAGCTCTGGGGCCAACGTCCTGACTTTC.

This clone was recorded only once. The genes are TRBV7-2 and TRBJ2-7; 11 positions match TRBD1. V lost 1 base and J lost 1; bases outside the gene matches: 12. This CDR3 is 19 amino acids long. CDR1 and CDR2 from the germline V gene are SGHTA and FQGNSA. The CDR3 sequence: CASSLGTGGSIAQSYEQYF. As DNA, the CDR3 is TGTGCCAGCAGCTTAGGGACAGGGGGCTCTATCGCCCAATCCTACGAGCAGTACTTC.

The CDR3 DNA is TGTGCCAGCAGCCCGACGGGGGATTACTATGGCTACACCTTC. It codes for CASSPTGDYYGYTF. The chain couples TRBV6-6 to TRBJ1-2, with D possibly being TRBD1 (5 bases). V dropped 6 bases and J dropped 3 bases, with 14 bases sitting between them. CDR1 and CDR2 (germline): MNHNY, SVGAGI (reference sequence). CDR3 length: 14 amino acids.

V is TRBV9 and J is TRBJ2-7; 10 bases are shared with TRBD2. Trimming cost V 4 bases and J 1 base; bases outside gene matches: 5. The CDR3 is 15 amino acids. CDR1 SGDLS and CDR2 YYNGEE come from the germline V gene. The CDR3 here is CASSLGTSASYEQYF. DNA of the CDR3: TGTGCCAGCAGCCTCGGGACTAGCGCGTCCTACGAGCAGTACTTC. The variable domain in full, with the rest retrieved from reference TRBV9 and TRBJ2-7, is DSGVTQTPKHLITATGQRVTLRCSPRSGDLSVYWYQQSLDQGLQFLIQYYNGEERAKGNILERFSAQQFPDLHSELNLSSLELGDSALYFCASSLGTSASYEQYFGPGTRLTVT.

The genes are TRBV7-2 and TRBJ1-2; D unclear. The CDR3 loop spans 11 amino acids. Between the trimmed V and J ends, which lost 3 bases and 4 bases, there was a span of 3 bases. CDR1 is SGHTA, CDR2 FQGNSA, per germline. The CDR3 nucleotides are TGTGCCAGCAGCTTTATCTATGGCTACACCTTC. Protein sequence: CASSFIYGYTF.

For the CDR3, the DNA is TGCAGCGTTCTAGCGGGAGGGTCTGGGGCCAACGTCCTGACTTTC. Its translation: CSVLAGGSGANVLTF. This sequence joins TRBV29-1 and TRBJ2-6, with TRBD2 identical over 12 bases. The CDR3 length is 15 residues. Germline V CDR1 and CDR2: SQVTM, ANQGSEA. The J segment lost 1 base and the V segment lost 5 bases, leaving 0 bases of the junction unmatched. Together with reference TRBV29-1 and TRBJ2-6, the CDR3 gives the full variable domain: SAVISQKPSRDICQRGTSLTIQCQVDSQVTMMFWYRQQPGQSLTLIATANQGSEATYESGFVIDKFPISRPNLTFSTLTVSNMSPEDSSIYLCSVLAGGSGANVLTFGAGSRLTVL.

V usage is TRBV6-1 and J usage is TRBJ1-6; perhaps TRBD1 as D (5 bases). From germline, CDR1 is MNHNS and CDR2 SASEGT. Trimming shortened V by 8 bases and J by 7 bases, and 12 bases separated the two germline ends. The CDR3 sequence is 13 residues long. The CDR3 bases are TGTGCCAGCTCTCCGGACAACAATTCACCCCTCCACTTT. Residues: CASSPDNNSPLHF.

The J gene is TRBJ1-1, the V gene TRBV27; 7 bases line up with TRBD1. Trimming cost V 6 bases and J 11 bases; bases outside gene matches: 12. The germline gives CDR1 MNHEY, CDR2 SMNVEV (reference sequence). The CDR3 is made up of 13 amino acids. CDR3 DNA: TGTGCCAGCAGGACAGGGCAGGGTGGGGAGGCTTTCTTT. It encodes CASRTGQGGEAFF.

This chain joins TRBV30 and TRBJ2-1; TRBD2 agrees at 9 bases. V gave up 7 bases and J gave up 6 bases; unmatched junction bases: 10. Germline CDR1 GTSNPN, CDR2 SVGIG (reference sequence). This CDR3 has 14 amino acids. CDR3 sequence: CAYHTGGGVNEQFF. DNA of the CDR3: TGTGCCTACCACACGGGCGGGGGGGTCAATGAGCAGTTCTTC. The full variable domain, completed using reference TRBV30 and TRBJ2-1, is SQTIHQWPATLVQPVGSPLSLECTVEGTSNPNLYWYRQAAGRGLQLLFYSVGIGQISSEVPQNLSASRPQDRQFILSSKKLLLSDSGFYLCAYHTGGGVNEQFFGPGTRLTVL.